A single sample is the source of the 19 T cell receptor beta chains below, sequenced in a study of T cell responses to AZD1222 COVID-19 vaccine. Using immunoSEQ multiplex PCR, the repertoire was profiled, and TCRdb retains in-frame clones only, with some absent. The sample lists 150,000 to 160,000 clones, 88% occurring once. The source was peripheral blood, collected on day 0 of AZD1222 vaccination. The receptors here all came from an adult in good health.

V and J are TRBV7-8 and TRBJ1-3; D gene uncertain. Germline V gene sequence: CDR1 SGHVS, CDR2 FQNEAQ. Trimming shortened V by 1 base and J by 1 base, and 8 bases separated the two germline ends. CDR3 length: 15 amino acids. For the CDR3, the DNA is TGTGCCAGCAGCTTAGTTGCGGATTCTGGAAACACCATATATTTT. Amino acids: CASSLVADSGNTIYF.

This clone was seen only once. V and J are TRBV11-2 and TRBJ1-3, with TRBD1 matching over 7 bases. Per germline, CDR1 SGHAT and CDR2 FQNNGV. The length of the CDR3 is 15 residues. V lost 2 bases and J lost 4; bases outside the gene matches: 5. The CDR3 coding sequence is TGTGCCAGCAGCTTAAACGCAGGGGGAGGAAACACCATATATTTT. Amino acid sequence: CASSLNAGGGNTIYF.

This clone was seen only a few times. The J gene is TRBJ1-6, the V gene TRBV7-2; D uncertain. The germline V gene has CDR1 SGHTA and CDR2 FQGNSA. This CDR3 contains 13 residues. The V gene lost 1 base and the J gene lost 8 bases, with 6 bases spanning the gap. The CDR3, as DNA: TGTGCCAGCAGCTTAGTCGGGCATTCACCCCTCCACTTT. It codes for CASSLVGHSPLHF.

CDR3 DNA: TGTGCCACCAGCAGAGATGGCGGGCACTCTTACGAGCAGTACTTC. As protein: CATSRDGGHSYEQYF. This chain uses TRBV15 with TRBJ2-7; a possible D gene is TRBD2 (5 bases). The CDR3 is made up of 15 amino acids. Germline assignment: CDR1 LNHNV and CDR2 YYDKDF (reference sequence). V lost 0 bases to trimming and J lost 4 bases, with 13 bases between them.

This rearrangement joins TRBV7-2 to TRBJ1-1; D call uncertain. Trimming took 5 bases from V and 0 from J, leaving 4 bases between them. This CDR3 comprises 12 residues. Looked up from germline, CDR1 is SGHTA and CDR2 is FQGNSA. CDR3 bases: TGTGCCAGCAGCCAGATGAACACTGAAGCTTTCTTT. Protein sequence: CASSQMNTEAFF.

The count of this clone is one. V is TRBV10-3 and J is TRBJ2-2; 10 bases fit TRBD1. The length of the CDR3 is 16 residues. Per germline, CDR1 ENHRY and CDR2 SYGVKD. The V segment lost 6 bases and the J segment 5 bases; nucleotides outside the gene matches: 9. CDR3 sequence reads: CAIRAVGTGATGELFF. The CDR3 region has the DNA TGTGCCATCAGGGCCGTGGGGACAGGGGCTACCGGGGAGCTGTTTTTT.

The rearrangement joins TRBV5-1 to TRBJ2-7, with 11 bases identical to TRBD2. The CDR3 totals 16 residues. The ends lost 4 bases at V and 3 bases at J; junction bases unmatched: 9. From germline, CDR1 is SGHRS and CDR2 YFSETQ. The DNA of the CDR3 is TGCGCCAGCAGCACGGGGACTAGCGGATCTAACTACGAGCAGTACTTC. It is translated as CASSTGTSGSNYEQYF.

This rearrangement joins TRBV29-1 to TRBJ2-3, with D possibly being TRBD2 (6 bases). Germline loops: CDR1 SQVTM, CDR2 ANQGSEA. With 1 base removed from V and 1 base from J, the gap between germline ends came to 9 bases. The CDR3 contains 14 residues. The CDR3 is CSVEAGDGTDTQYF. CDR3 in DNA: TGCAGCGTTGAAGCGGGGGACGGCACAGATACGCAGTATTTT.

The chain has TRBV7-9 and TRBJ2-5; perhaps D is TRBD1 or TRBD2 (5 bases each). CDR3 length: 14 amino acids. CDR1 and CDR2 (germline): SEHNR, FQNEAQ (reference sequence). Trimming took off 5 bases at V and 5 bases at J, with 15 bases between the two ends. The CDR3 DNA reads TGTGCCAGCAGCCGATCCGGGACGGGGGAGACCCAGTACTTC. It codes for CASSRSGTGETQYF.

The table lists this clone with a count of one. The V call is TRBV7-2, the J call TRBJ2-2; TRBD1 might be the D (5 bases). Germline CDR1 is SGHTA and CDR2 is FQGNSA. This CDR3 contains 15 residues. The V end lost 4 bases, the J end lost 4 bases, and 13 bases lay between the germline ends. The CDR3 bases are TGTGCCAGCAGCTCAGGGCCAGGCTCCACCGGGGAGCTGTTTTTT. This sequence encodes CASSSGPGSTGELFF.

This clone has a handful of counts. The V and J genes are TRBV3-1 (or the pseudogene TRBV3-2) and TRBJ1-2, with 11 bases identical to TRBD1. V shed 5 bases, J shed 5 bases, and the junction held 7 bases outside the gene matches. Germline V gene data show CDR1 as LGHDT and CDR2 as YNNKEL (reference sequence). The CDR3 consists of 15 residues. DNA for the CDR3: TGTGCCAGCAGCGAAGGGACAGGGGGTTTTTATGGCTACACCTTC. It is translated as CASSEGTGGFYGYTF.

The chain employs TRBV29-1 and TRBJ2-5; D might be TRBD2 (5 bases). Looked up from germline, CDR1 is SQVTM and CDR2 is ANQGSEA. CDR3 length: 13 residues. V lost 7 bases to trimming and J lost 0 bases, with 12 bases between them. This CDR3 is CSATEEDQETQYF. The CDR3 nucleotides read TGCAGCGCTACCGAGGAGGACCAAGAGACCCAGTACTTC.

The chain combines TRBV4-1 with TRBJ2-5; either TRBD1 or TRBD2 may supply D (5 bases each). CDR1 is MGHRA and CDR2 is YSYEKL in the germline V gene. The CDR3 consists of 16 residues. Trimming took 2 bases from V and 5 from J, leaving 18 bases between them. CDR3 in DNA: TGCGCCAGCAGCCAATTTCCTCCTCAGGGACGGGAGACCCAGTACTTC. It specifies CASSQFPPQGRETQYF.

The CDR3 DNA is TGTGCCAGCAGCCCCAGATTGGGGGCTAATAATGAAAAACTGTTTTTT. It encodes CASSPRLGANNEKLFF. The V call is TRBV7-6, the J call TRBJ1-4; D is possibly TRBD1 (6 bases). CDR1 and CDR2 from the germline V gene are SGHVS and FNYEAQ. Between the trimmed V and J ends, which lost 5 bases and 4 bases, there was a span of 17 bases. This CDR3 spans 16 amino acids.

V usage is TRBV28 and J usage is TRBJ1-6; D gene unclear. Germline CDR1 is MDHEN and CDR2 is SYDVKM. The ends were cut back, 5 bases at V and 13 bases at J, with 9 bases in the middle. The CDR3 consists of 11 residues. As DNA, the CDR3 is TGTGCCAGCAGTGTCATCCCCCCCCTCCACTTT. It codes for CASSVIPPLHF.

The chain joins TRBV6-1 to TRBJ2-5; D gene ambiguous. The germline V and J ends were trimmed by 3 bases and 2 bases, with 7 bases remaining between them. The length of the CDR3 is 13 residues. The germline V gene encodes CDR1 MNHNS and CDR2 SASEGT. Here the CDR3 reads CASSDPQQETQYF. As DNA, the CDR3 is TGTGCCAGCAGTGATCCGCAGCAAGAGACCCAGTACTTC.

V is TRBV29-1 and J is TRBJ2-1; D call uncertain. CDR3 length: 15 amino acids. V lost 6 bases and J 4 bases, leaving 19 bases between the germline ends. Germline V gene lookup returns CDR1 SQVTM and CDR2 ANQGSEA. The CDR3 is CSVPLGSSGYNEQFF. CDR3 nucleotides: TGCAGCGTGCCATTAGGAAGCTCTGGTTACAATGAGCAGTTCTTC.

The rearrangement uses TRBV3-1 (or the pseudogene TRBV3-2) and TRBJ2-7; D is perhaps TRBD1 or TRBD2 (6 bases each). Germline V lookup: CDR1 LGHDT, CDR2 YNNKEL (reference sequence). V lost 3 bases and J lost 4, with 16 bases in between. The CDR3 totals 15 residues. The CDR3 loop reads CASSQDYWTAYEQYF. CDR3 bases: TGTGCCAGCAGCCAGGACTATTGGACAGCATACGAGCAGTACTTC.

The sample holds one count of this clone. The rearrangement joins TRBV4-2 to TRBJ2-3, with 14 bases lining up with TRBD2. In germline, CDR1 is LGHNA, CDR2 YNFKEQ. This CDR3 contains 17 residues. V gave up 3 bases and J gave up 2 bases; unmatched junction bases: 4. The CDR3 sequence is CASSHPGLAGATDTQYF. The CDR3 nucleotides are TGTGCCAGCAGCCATCCGGGACTAGCGGGGGCCACAGATACGCAGTATTTT.